This T cell receptor (beta chain) was sequenced in a study of blood T cell repertoires in COVID-19. Across the study: Samples taken during acute and convalescent COVID-19 were collected in the United States, Italy and Spain. Sample material is recorded as cDNA or gDNA derived from T cells, B-cell-depleted T cells, or PBMCs.

The table came from immunoSEQ multiplex PCR; TCRdb's copy has only in-frame clones and leaves some out. This table has approximately 230,000 clones, roughly 88% appearing once. CDR1 is MDHEN and CDR2 is SYDVKM in the germline V gene. Trimming shortened V by 5 bases and J by 3 bases, and 13 bases separated the two germline ends. The length of the CDR3 is 15 residues. This clone was observed once. The sequenced sample was peripheral blood. V gene TRBV28 combines with J gene TRBJ2-2; possibly TRBD1 for D (6 bases). This sequence originates from an elderly man with acute or convalescent COVID-19. The CDR3 coding sequence is TGTGCCAGCAGTCCACAGGGTGGCGACACCGGGGAGCTGTTTTTT. Translation gives CASSPQGGDTGELFF.